Below, 25 T cell receptor beta chains from the same sample are listed, as sequenced in a study of shared T cell receptors in the human thymus. Here immunoSEQ multiplex PCR was the method, and the copy in TCRdb shows in-frame clones only, minus some. The sample records 500,000 to 550,000 clones, about 80% being singletons. This sample was shared with a second study, whose subject was human thymus T cells.

Sequenced material: thymocytes. These receptors originate from a boy under two years old with a congenital heart defect.

The gene calls are TRBV6-1 and TRBJ2-7; 7 bases are shared with TRBD1. This CDR3 region has 13 residues. Germline V gene data show CDR1 as MNHNS and CDR2 as SASEGT. Trimming removed 8 bases from V and 2 bases from J; junction bases left unmatched: 6. CDR3 nucleotide sequence: TGTGCCAGCTCACGAGGGGGCACCTACGAGCAGTACTTC. It specifies CASSRGGTYEQYF.

The rearrangement joins TRBV12-5 to TRBJ1-2; maybe TRBD1 (6 bases). The V and J ends lost 6 bases and 3 bases respectively, with 26 bases between them. CDR1 LGHNT and CDR2 FRNRAP come from the germline V gene. The CDR3 length is 18 residues. This CDR3 is CASGSGLQGVLVDYGYTF. The CDR3 DNA reads as TGTGCTAGTGGGAGTGGTCTACAGGGAGTTCTTGTGGACTATGGCTACACCTTC.

The CDR3 DNA follows: TGTGCCAGCAGTGAACTCGGACAGGGGGGTTCCTACGAGCAGTACTTC. Protein sequence: CASSELGQGGSYEQYF. The chain carries TRBV2 and TRBJ2-7; the match to TRBD1 covers 10 bases. The germline CDR1 and CDR2 sequences are SNHLY and FYNNEI. V was pared by 2 bases and J by 1 base, with 5 bases of the junction left unmatched. The CDR3 is 16 residues long.

This clone has only a few counts. This chain connects TRBV6-5 to TRBJ2-1, with TRBD2 matching 8 bases. The junction had 9 bases not matched to a gene; V was cut back by 0 bases and J by 8 bases. CDR3 length: 16 amino acids. Germline values: CDR1 MNHEY, CDR2 SVGAGI. The chain's CDR3 is CASSYSTGGPVDEQFF. As DNA, the CDR3 is TGTGCCAGCAGTTACTCGACGGGGGGGCCTGTGGATGAGCAGTTCTTC.

This clone was seen a single time. This chain joins TRBV29-1 and TRBJ1-1, with D tentatively TRBD1 (6 bases). This CDR3 is 16 amino acids long. The germline gives CDR1 SQVTM, CDR2 ANQGSEA. Trimming cost V 3 bases and J 1 base, with 18 bases left between them. The CDR3 coding sequence is TGCAGCGTTGATTATAGTCAGGGGCCTGAGAACACTGAAGCTTTCTTT. This encodes CSVDYSQGPENTEAFF.

CDR3: CASSQERGQVRGNEQFF. DNA of the CDR3: TGCGCCAGCAGCCAAGAGAGGGGGCAGGTGAGAGGCAATGAGCAGTTCTTC. V and J are TRBV4-1 and TRBJ2-1, with TRBD1 identical over 7 bases. Losses at the gene ends were 0 bases for V and 6 bases for J; bases not matched to a gene: 11. CDR1 MGHRA and CDR2 YSYEKL come from the germline V gene. This CDR3 spans 17 amino acids.

The chain has TRBV28 and TRBJ1-5; 7 positions match TRBD1. This CDR3 spans 14 amino acids. The V gene end was trimmed by 6 bases and the J gene end by 6 bases; junction bases not matched to a gene: 8. The germline V gene has CDR1 MDHEN and CDR2 SYDVKM. The CDR3 DNA reads as TGTGCCAGCAGCAACAGACAGGGCGGTCAGCCCCAGCATTTT. It is translated as CASSNRQGGQPQHF.

This clone was recorded only once. The V call is TRBV2, the J call TRBJ1-1; TRBD1 might be the D (5 bases). Looked up from germline, CDR1 is SNHLY and CDR2 is FYNNEI. This CDR3 comprises 11 residues. Trimming pared 3 bases from V and 11 bases from J, leaving 10 bases between. In DNA, the CDR3 is TGTGCCAGCAGTGACCAGGACACCGCTTTCTTT. It yields the protein CASSDQDTAFF.

The chain carries TRBV5-6 and TRBJ1-5, with TRBD1 as a possible D gene (6 bases). The V end lost 4 bases, the J end lost 4 bases, and 15 bases lay between the germline ends. This CDR3 spans 15 amino acids. CDR1 SGHDT and CDR2 YYEEEE come from the germline V gene. CDR3 sequence (DNA): TGTGCCAGCAGCAGTCGACAGGAGGTAAATCAGCCCCAGCATTTT. Amino acids: CASSSRQEVNQPQHF.

Details on this clone: Distinct nucleotide sequences in the sample also encode this CDR3. The chain employs TRBV5-8 and TRBJ1-5, with 8 bases identical to TRBD1. The CDR3 consists of 14 residues. The V gene end was trimmed by 0 bases and the J gene end by 4 bases; junction bases not matched to a gene: 0. Germline CDR1 reads SGHTS; CDR2 reads YDEGEE. The CDR3, as DNA: TGTGCCAGCAGCTTGGACAGGGGGAATCAGCCCCAGCATTTT. The encoded protein is CASSLDRGNQPQHF. The full variable domain, its missing parts supplied by reference TRBV5-8 and TRBJ1-5, is EAGVTQSPTHLIKTRGQQATLRCSPISGHTSVYWYQQALGLGLQFLLWYDEGEERNRGNFPPRFSGRQFPNYSSELNVNALELEDSALYLCASSLDRGNQPQHFGDGTRLSIL.

This sequence joins TRBV27 and TRBJ2-3; no firm D call. CDR3 length: 14 amino acids. V shed 5 bases and J shed 5 bases, with 14 bases lying between them. Germline V CDR1 and CDR2: MNHEY, SMNVEV (reference sequence). This chain's CDR3 is CASSTPVPGDTQYF. The CDR3 bases are TGTGCCAGCAGTACCCCGGTCCCAGGAGATACGCAGTATTTT.

The chain uses TRBV28 and TRBJ1-2; 7 nucleotides line up with TRBD1. Germline V CDR1 and CDR2: MDHEN, SYDVKM. This CDR3 has 14 residues. The V and J ends lost 3 bases and 4 bases, in that order; junction bases with no gene match: 5. As DNA, the CDR3 is TGTGCCAGCAGTTTTGCAGGGGGAGGCTATGGCTACACCTTC. As protein: CASSFAGGGYGYTF.

CDR3 bases: TGTGCCAGCAGCTTCCAGGCGGGAGGGAACACCGGGGAGCTGTTTTTT. It yields the protein CASSFQAGGNTGELFF. This rearrangement joins TRBV7-9 to TRBJ2-2; TRBD2 matches at 8 bases. Trimming took 3 bases from V and 1 from J; bases not matched to a gene: 4. Germline V gene lookup returns CDR1 SEHNR and CDR2 FQNEAQ (reference sequence). CDR3 size: 16 residues.

CDR3 in DNA: TGCGCCAGCAGTCACCTGGACAGGGGCAATGAGCAGTTCTTC. Its translation is CASSHLDRGNEQFF. This chain uses TRBV23-1 with TRBJ2-1, with 9 bases identical to TRBD1. TRBV23-1 is placed among ORFs of uncertain function. The trim removed 3 bases at V and 6 bases at J, leaving 3 bases unmatched. The CDR3 runs 14 residues.

The chain uses TRBV7-9 and TRBJ2-1; D might be TRBD1 (7 bases). V lost 1 base, J lost 4 bases, and 11 bases lay in between. The CDR3 is made up of 15 amino acids. From germline, CDR1 is SEHNR and CDR2 FQNEAQ (reference sequence). The CDR3 DNA reads as TGTGCCAGCAGCTTAGGCGGGACAGTATACAATGAGCAGTTCTTC. Its translation is CASSLGGTVYNEQFF.

The chain links TRBV27 to TRBJ2-3; TRBD2 matches at 8 bases. Losses at the gene ends were 3 bases for V and 2 bases for J; bases not matched to a gene: 4. Germline V gene lookup returns CDR1 MNHEY and CDR2 SMNVEV (reference sequence). This CDR3 is built from 15 residues. The CDR3 here is CASSLTSVSTDTQYF. CDR3 DNA: TGTGCCAGCAGTTTGACTAGCGTGTCCACAGATACGCAGTATTTT.

The V and J genes are TRBV7-9 and TRBJ1-2; TRBD1 might be the D (5 bases). Germline assignment: CDR1 SEHNR and CDR2 FQNEAQ (reference sequence). With 1 base removed from V and 4 bases from J, the gap between germline ends came to 25 bases. This CDR3 is 19 amino acids long. CDR3 amino acids: CASSLGGAGTNRSRYGYTF. CDR3 bases: TGTGCCAGCAGCTTAGGAGGGGCCGGGACTAACCGATCTCGCTATGGCTACACCTTC.

The chain joins TRBV4-3 to TRBJ1-4, with D hard to call. The germline V and J ends were trimmed by 1 base and 7 bases, with 13 bases remaining between them. Germline V gives CDR1 LGHNA, CDR2 YSLEER. The CDR3 runs 15 residues. CDR3: CASSQGGGGGEKLFF. The CDR3 DNA reads TGCGCCAGCAGCCAAGGGGGAGGAGGAGGTGAAAAACTGTTTTTT.

V usage is TRBV19 and J usage is TRBJ2-7; weak D call: TRBD2 (5 bases). Per the germline V gene, CDR1 is LNHDA and CDR2 is SQIVND (reference sequence). V shed 10 bases and J shed 2 bases, with 21 bases lying between them. There are 15 residues in the CDR3. Written as DNA, the CDR3 is TGTGCCACCCCTGCGAGGGTCCTTATAACCTACGAGCAGTACTTC. Translation: CATPARVLITYEQYF.

The V and J genes are TRBV6-1 and TRBJ2-7; no reliable D call. Germline V gives CDR1 MNHNS, CDR2 SASEGT. The CDR3 runs to 8 residues. V was cut by 10 bases and J by 7 bases, with 5 bases left in between. The CDR3 bases are TGTGCCACCGAGGAGCAGTACTTC. It specifies CATEEQYF.

The V gene is TRBV5-6, the J gene TRBJ2-3; 7 nucleotides line up with TRBD2. The CDR3 length is 14 residues. After removal of 2 bases from V and 4 bases from J, the junction contained 4 bases not matched to a gene. Germline V gives CDR1 SGHDT, CDR2 YYEEEE. CDR3 amino acids: CASSLGEGADTQYF. DNA for the CDR3: TGTGCCAGCAGCTTAGGGGAGGGAGCAGATACGCAGTATTTT.

This sequence joins TRBV29-1 and TRBJ1-1, with D unresolved. CDR3 length equals 13 residues. Trimming took off 4 bases at V and 4 bases at J, with 13 bases between the two ends. CDR1 SQVTM and CDR2 ANQGSEA come from the germline V gene. This CDR3 is CSVGGRESTEAFF. The CDR3 DNA reads TGCAGCGTTGGGGGTAGGGAGAGCACTGAAGCTTTCTTT.

The V gene is TRBV10-2, the J gene TRBJ1-5; 7 bases match TRBD1. After removal of 7 bases from V and 7 bases from J, the junction contained 10 bases not matched to a gene. Germline lookup yields CDR1 WSHSY and CDR2 SAAADI. CDR3 length: 14 residues. The CDR3 is CASNRQGEGQPQHF. CDR3 coding DNA: TGCGCCAGCAACCGACAGGGTGAGGGGCAGCCCCAGCATTTT.

This chain connects TRBV30 to TRBJ2-3, with 11 bases identical to TRBD2. CDR3 length: 18 residues. Trimming took 2 bases from V and 0 from J; bases not matched to a gene: 10. Germline CDR1 is GTSNPN and CDR2 is SVGIG (reference sequence). CDR3 nucleotides: TGTGCCTGGAGTCCAGTGCTAGCGGGAGGCATGAGCACAGATACGCAGTATTTT. It codes for CAWSPVLAGGMSTDTQYF. Combining the CDR3 with reference TRBV30 and TRBJ2-3 gives the whole variable domain SQTIHQWPATLVQPVGSPLSLECTVEGTSNPNLYWYRQAAGRGLQLLFYSVGIGQISSEVPQNLSASRPQDRQFILSSKKLLLSDSGFYLCAWSPVLAGGMSTDTQYFGPGTRLTVL.

The chain combines TRBV9 with TRBJ2-2; 12 bases are a match to TRBD2. The CDR3 loop spans 19 amino acids. Germline V gives CDR1 SGDLS, CDR2 YYNGEE. V trimming: 4 bases; J trimming: 1 base; junction bases outside the gene matches: 11. CDR3 sequence reads: CASSFRTGTSGWNTGELFF. Written as DNA, the CDR3 is TGTGCCAGCAGCTTCCGGACCGGGACTAGCGGGTGGAACACCGGGGAGCTGTTTTTT.